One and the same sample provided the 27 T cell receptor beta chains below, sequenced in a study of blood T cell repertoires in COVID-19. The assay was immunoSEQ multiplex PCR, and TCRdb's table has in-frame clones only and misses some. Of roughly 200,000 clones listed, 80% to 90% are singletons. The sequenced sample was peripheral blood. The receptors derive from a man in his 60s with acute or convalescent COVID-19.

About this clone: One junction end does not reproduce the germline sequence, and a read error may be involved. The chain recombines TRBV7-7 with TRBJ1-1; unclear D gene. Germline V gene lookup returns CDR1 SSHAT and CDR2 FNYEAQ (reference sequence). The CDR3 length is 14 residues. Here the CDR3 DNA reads TGTGCTAGCAGCTTAGTCACCGGGAACACTGAAGCTTTCTTT. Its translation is CASSLVTGNTEAFF.

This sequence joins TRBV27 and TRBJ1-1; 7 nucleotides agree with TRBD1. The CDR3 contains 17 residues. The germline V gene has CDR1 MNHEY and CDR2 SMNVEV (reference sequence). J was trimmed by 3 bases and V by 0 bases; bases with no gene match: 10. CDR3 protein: CASSLSRQGYADTEAFF. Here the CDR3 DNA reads TGTGCCAGCAGTTTATCGCGACAGGGATACGCGGACACTGAAGCTTTCTTT.

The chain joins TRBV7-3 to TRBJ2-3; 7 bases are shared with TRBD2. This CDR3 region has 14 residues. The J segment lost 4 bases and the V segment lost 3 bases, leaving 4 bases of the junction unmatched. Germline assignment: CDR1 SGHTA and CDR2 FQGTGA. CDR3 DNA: TGTGCCAGCAGCTTGGGTACTAGCGCAGATACGCAGTATTTT. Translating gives CASSLGTSADTQYF.

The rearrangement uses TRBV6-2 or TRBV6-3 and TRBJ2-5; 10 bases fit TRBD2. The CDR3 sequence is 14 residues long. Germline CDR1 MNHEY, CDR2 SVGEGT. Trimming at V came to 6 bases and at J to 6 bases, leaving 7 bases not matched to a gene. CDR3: CASSYSGRWQTQYF. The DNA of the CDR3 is TGTGCCAGCAGCTATAGCGGGAGGTGGCAGACCCAGTACTTC.

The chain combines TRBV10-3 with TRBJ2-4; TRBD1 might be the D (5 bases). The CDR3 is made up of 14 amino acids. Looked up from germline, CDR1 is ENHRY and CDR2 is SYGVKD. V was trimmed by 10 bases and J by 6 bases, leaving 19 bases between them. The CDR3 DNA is TGTGCCACCGCCCAGGAACGACAGCCAAACATTCAGTACTTC. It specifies CATAQERQPNIQYF.

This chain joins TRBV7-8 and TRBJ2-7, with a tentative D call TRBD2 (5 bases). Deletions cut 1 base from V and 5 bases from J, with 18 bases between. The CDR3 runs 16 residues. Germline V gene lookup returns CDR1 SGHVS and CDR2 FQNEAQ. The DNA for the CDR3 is TGTGCCAGCAGCTTAGTCGCAGACCACCTGGAGGACGAGCAGTACTTC. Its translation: CASSLVADHLEDEQYF.

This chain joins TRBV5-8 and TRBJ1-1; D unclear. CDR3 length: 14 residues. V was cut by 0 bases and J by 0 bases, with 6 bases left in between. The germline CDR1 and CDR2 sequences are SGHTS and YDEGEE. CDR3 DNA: TGTGCCAGCAGCTTGGCTGAGTTGAACACTGAAGCTTTCTTT. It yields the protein CASSLAELNTEAFF.

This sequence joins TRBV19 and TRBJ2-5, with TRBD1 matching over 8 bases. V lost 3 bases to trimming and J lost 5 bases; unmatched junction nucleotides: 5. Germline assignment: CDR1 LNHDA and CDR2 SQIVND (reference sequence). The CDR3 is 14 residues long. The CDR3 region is CASSITGGLETQYF. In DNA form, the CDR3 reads TGTGCCAGTAGTATTACAGGGGGATTGGAGACCCAGTACTTC.

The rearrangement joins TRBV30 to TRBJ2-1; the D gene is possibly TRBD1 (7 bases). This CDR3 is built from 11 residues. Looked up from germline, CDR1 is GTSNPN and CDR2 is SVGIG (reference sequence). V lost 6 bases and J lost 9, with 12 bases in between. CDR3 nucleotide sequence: TGTGCCTGTGGCAGGGGGGTTGAGCAGTTCTTC. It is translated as CACGRGVEQFF. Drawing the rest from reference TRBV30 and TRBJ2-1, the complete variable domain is SQTIHQWPATLVQPVGSPLSLECTVEGTSNPNLYWYRQAAGRGLQLLFYSVGIGQISSEVPQNLSASRPQDRQFILSSKKLLLSDSGFYLCACGRGVEQFFGPGTRLTVL.

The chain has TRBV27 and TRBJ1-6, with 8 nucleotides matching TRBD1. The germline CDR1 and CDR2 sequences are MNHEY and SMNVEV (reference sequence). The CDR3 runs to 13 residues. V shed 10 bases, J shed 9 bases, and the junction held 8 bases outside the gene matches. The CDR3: CATGGQVGSPLHF. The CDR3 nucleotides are TGTGCCACCGGGGGACAGGTCGGTTCACCCCTCCACTTT.

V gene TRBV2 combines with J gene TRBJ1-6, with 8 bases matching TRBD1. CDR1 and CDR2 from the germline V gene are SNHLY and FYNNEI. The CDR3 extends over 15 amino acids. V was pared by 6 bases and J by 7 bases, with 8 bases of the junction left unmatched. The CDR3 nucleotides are TGTGCCAGCAGGCCTCAGGGGGCGAGGAATTCACCCCTCCACTTT. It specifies CASRPQGARNSPLHF.

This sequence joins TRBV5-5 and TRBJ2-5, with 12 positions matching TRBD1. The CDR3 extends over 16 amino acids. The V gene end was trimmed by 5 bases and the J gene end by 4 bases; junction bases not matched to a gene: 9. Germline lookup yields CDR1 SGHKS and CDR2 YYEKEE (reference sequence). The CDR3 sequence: CASSSGTGGVAETQYF. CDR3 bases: TGTGCCAGCAGTTCCGGGACAGGGGGCGTGGCAGAGACCCAGTACTTC.

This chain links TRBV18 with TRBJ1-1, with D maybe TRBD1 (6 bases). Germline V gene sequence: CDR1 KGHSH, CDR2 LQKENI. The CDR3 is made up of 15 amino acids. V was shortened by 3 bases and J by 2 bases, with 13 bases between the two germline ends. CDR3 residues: CASSPTRGANTEAFF. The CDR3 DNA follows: TGTGCCAGCTCACCTACCCGGGGGGCAAACACTGAAGCTTTCTTT.

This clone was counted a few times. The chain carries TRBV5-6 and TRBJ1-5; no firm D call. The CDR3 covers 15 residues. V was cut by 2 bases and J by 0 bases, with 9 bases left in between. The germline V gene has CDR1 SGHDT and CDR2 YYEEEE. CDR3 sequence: CASSLRGYSNQPQHF. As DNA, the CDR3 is TGTGCCAGCAGCTTAAGAGGTTATAGCAATCAGCCCCAGCATTTT.

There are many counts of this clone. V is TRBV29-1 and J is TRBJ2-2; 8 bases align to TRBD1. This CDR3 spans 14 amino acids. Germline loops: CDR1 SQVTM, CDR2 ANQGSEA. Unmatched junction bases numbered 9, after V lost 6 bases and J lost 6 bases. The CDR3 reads CSVPGQVVPGELFF. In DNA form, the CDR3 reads TGCAGCGTACCGGGACAGGTCGTTCCCGGGGAGCTGTTTTTT.

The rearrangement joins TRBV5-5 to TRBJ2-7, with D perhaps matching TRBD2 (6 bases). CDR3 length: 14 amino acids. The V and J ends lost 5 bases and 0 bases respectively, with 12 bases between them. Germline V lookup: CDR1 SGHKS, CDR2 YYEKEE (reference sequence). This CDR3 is CASRPGTGSYEQYF. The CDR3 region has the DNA TGTGCCAGCAGACCCGGGACTGGCTCCTACGAGCAGTACTTC.

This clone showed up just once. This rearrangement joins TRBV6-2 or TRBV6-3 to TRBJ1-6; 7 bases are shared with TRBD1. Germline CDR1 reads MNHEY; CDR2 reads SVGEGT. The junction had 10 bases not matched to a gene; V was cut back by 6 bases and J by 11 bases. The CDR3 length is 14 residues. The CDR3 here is CASSQGQYMTPLHF. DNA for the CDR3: TGTGCCAGCAGCCAGGGACAGTACATGACACCCCTCCACTTT.

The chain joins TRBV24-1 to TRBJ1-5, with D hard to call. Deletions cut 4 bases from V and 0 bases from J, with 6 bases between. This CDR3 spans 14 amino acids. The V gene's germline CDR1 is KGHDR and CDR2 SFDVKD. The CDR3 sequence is CATSEQSSNQPQHF. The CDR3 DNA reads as TGTGCCACCAGTGAACAGAGTAGCAATCAGCCCCAGCATTTT.

The CDR3, as DNA: TGTGCCAGCAGTTTGGCTAGCGGGAGCTACGAGCAGTACTTC. Residues: CASSLASGSYEQYF. The chain couples TRBV2 to TRBJ2-7; 10 bases fit TRBD2. The CDR3 sequence is 14 residues long. Germline values: CDR1 SNHLY, CDR2 FYNNEI. V trimming: 5 bases; J trimming: 3 bases; junction bases outside the gene matches: 4.

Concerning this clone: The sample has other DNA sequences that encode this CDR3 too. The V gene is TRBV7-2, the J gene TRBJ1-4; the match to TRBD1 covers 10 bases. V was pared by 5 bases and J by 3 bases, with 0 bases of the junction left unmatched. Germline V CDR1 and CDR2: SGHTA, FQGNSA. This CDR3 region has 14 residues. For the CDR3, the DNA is TGTGCCAGCAGCGGACAGGGGGCTAATGAAAAACTGTTTTTT. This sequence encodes CASSGQGANEKLFF.

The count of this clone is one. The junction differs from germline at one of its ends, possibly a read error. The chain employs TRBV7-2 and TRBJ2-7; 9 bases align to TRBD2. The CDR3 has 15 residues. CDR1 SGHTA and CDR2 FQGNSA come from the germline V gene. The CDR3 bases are TGTGCCTGCAGCGACCCTAGCGGGGCGCGCGACGAGCAGTACTTC. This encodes CACSDPSGARDEQYF. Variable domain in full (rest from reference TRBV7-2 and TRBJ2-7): GAGVSQSPSNKVTEKGKDVELRCDPISGHTALYWYRQSLGQGLEFLIYFQGNSAPDKSGLPSDRFSAERTGGSVSTLTIQRTQQEDSAVYLCACSDPSGARDEQYFGPGTRLTVT.

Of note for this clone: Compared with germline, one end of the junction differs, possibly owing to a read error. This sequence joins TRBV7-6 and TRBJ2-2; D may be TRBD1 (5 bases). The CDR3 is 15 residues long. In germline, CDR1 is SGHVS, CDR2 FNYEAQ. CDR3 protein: CASSLARSGTGELFF. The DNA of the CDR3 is TGTGCCAGCAGTTTAGCCCGCTCAGGGACCGGGGAGCTGTTTTTT.

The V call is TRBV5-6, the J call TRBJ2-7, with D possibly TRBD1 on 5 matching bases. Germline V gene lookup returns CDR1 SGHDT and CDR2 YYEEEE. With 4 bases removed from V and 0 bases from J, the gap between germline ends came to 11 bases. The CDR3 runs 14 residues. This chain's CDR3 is CASSPTAPSYEQYF. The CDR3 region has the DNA TGTGCCAGCAGCCCGACAGCTCCCTCCTACGAGCAGTACTTC.

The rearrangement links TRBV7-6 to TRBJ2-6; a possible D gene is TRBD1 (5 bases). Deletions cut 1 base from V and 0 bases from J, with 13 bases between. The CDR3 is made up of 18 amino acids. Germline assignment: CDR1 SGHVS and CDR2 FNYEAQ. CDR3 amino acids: CASSLGTRADSGANVLTF. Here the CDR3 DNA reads TGTGCCAGCAGCTTAGGGACACGGGCCGACTCTGGGGCCAACGTCCTGACTTTC.

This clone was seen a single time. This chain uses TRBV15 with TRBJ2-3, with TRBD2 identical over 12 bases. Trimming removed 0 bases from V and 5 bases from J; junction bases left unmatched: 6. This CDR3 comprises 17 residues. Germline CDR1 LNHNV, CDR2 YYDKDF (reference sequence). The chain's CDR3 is CATSRDQLAGGGDTQYF. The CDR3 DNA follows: TGTGCCACCAGCAGAGACCAGCTAGCGGGAGGGGGAGATACGCAGTATTTT.

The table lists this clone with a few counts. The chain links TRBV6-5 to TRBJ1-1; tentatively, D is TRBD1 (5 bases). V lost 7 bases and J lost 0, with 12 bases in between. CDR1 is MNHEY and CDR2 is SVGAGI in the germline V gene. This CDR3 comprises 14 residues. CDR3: CASKSDILNTEAFF. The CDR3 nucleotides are TGTGCCAGCAAATCGGACATCCTGAACACTGAAGCTTTCTTT.

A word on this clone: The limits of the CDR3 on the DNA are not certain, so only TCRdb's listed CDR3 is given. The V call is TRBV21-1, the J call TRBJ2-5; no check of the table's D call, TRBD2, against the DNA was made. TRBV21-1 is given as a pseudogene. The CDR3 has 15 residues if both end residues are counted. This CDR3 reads CASSKAYSCQETQYF.